This T cell receptor beta chain was sequenced during a study of cytomegalovirus exposure and HLA in healthy donors. At the level of the study: Among 398 genotyped donors, more than 65% fell in the Caucasian-associated ancestry cluster. Study conclusions and caveats: Cytomegalovirus status, reportedly, was diagnosed with high specificity and sensitivity by the classifier. Productive status was seen about 90% or about 30% of the time for most TCR beta V segments in an earlier analysis. The authors later found most CMV-associated TCR beta chains appeared HLA-restricted.

About this clone itself: The target antigen is unknown.

PCR employed 60 Vbeta and 13 Jbeta primers. This table comes from immunoSEQ multiplex PCR, and its TCRdb copy is limited to in-frame clones, with some not included. The sample lists about 130,000 clones, around four fifths occurring once. Unmatched junction bases numbered 7, after V lost 3 bases and J lost 6 bases. This CDR3 comprises 14 residues. CDR1 and CDR2 (germline): SGDLS, YYNGEE. This receptor was identified in a man younger than 35 in good health and CMV-seropositive. The J gene is TRBJ2-3, the V gene TRBV9; 7 bases map to TRBD1. Sequencing was performed on PBMCs. The CDR3 nucleotides read TGTGCCAGCAGCGGCCGGACAGGCGTGGATACGCAGTATTTT. As protein: CASSGRTGVDTQYF.